One sample yielded the 14 T cell receptor beta chains listed below, sequenced in a study of blood T cell repertoires in COVID-19. Data came from immunoSEQ multiplex PCR; TCRdb stores just in-frame clones and leaves some out. The sample lists hundreds of thousands of clones; about 90% were seen once. Sequencing was performed on PBMCs or T cells enriched from blood (not recorded which). The receptors derive from a man over 45 who had been exposed to COVID-19.

This chain joins TRBV19 and TRBJ2-1, with D possibly TRBD1 on 6 matching bases. V lost 2 bases to trimming and J lost 7 bases, with 18 bases between them. This CDR3 has 16 residues. The germline CDR1 and CDR2 sequences are LNHDA and SQIVND (reference sequence). CDR3 in amino acids: CASSIRNREEGNEQFF. CDR3 in DNA: TGTGCCAGTAGTATACGTAACAGGGAAGAAGGTAATGAGCAGTTCTTC.

The gene calls are TRBV28 and TRBJ1-2; 7 positions match TRBD1. The CDR3 covers 14 residues. Germline-derived CDR1 and CDR2 are MDHEN and SYDVKM. V shed 4 bases, J shed 5 bases, and the junction held 7 bases outside the gene matches. DNA of the CDR3: TGTGCCAGCAGTTGGGGGACAGCCCTTTATGGCTACACCTTC. It translates to CASSWGTALYGYTF.

This clone was counted a single time. The genes are TRBV6-6 and TRBJ1-2, with TRBD1 matching over 10 bases. Trimming took 7 bases from V and 4 from J; bases not matched to a gene: 9. The CDR3 length is 15 residues. Germline V gene data show CDR1 as MNHNY and CDR2 as SVGAGI (reference sequence). Here the CDR3 reads CASIDRGPALYGYTF. CDR3 DNA sequence: TGTGCCAGCATCGACAGGGGGCCGGCCCTCTATGGCTACACCTTC.

The chain joins TRBV21-1 to TRBJ2-7; the DNA was not used to check the table's D call, TRBD1. TRBV21-1 is recorded as a pseudogene. CDR3 length: 15 amino acids. The CDR3 sequence: CASRGETGCSYEQYV. CDR3 DNA: TGTGCCAGCAGAGGGGAGACAGGGTGTTCCTACGAGCAGTACGTC.

This chain uses TRBV7-9 with TRBJ2-1; TRBD2 agrees at 10 bases. The CDR3 length is 16 residues. Germline V gene data show CDR1 as SEHNR and CDR2 as FQNEAQ (reference sequence). V trimming: 1 base; J trimming: 7 bases; junction bases outside the gene matches: 7. Here the CDR3 DNA reads TGTGCCAGCAGCTTAGAAGCGGGAGGGCCAGATAATGAGCAGTTCTTC. Amino acids: CASSLEAGGPDNEQFF.

The chain joins TRBV29-1 to TRBJ2-5; 7 nucleotides align to TRBD1. Germline CDR1 reads SQVTM; CDR2 reads ANQGSEA. V shed 1 base, J shed 4 bases, and the junction held 9 bases outside the gene matches. The CDR3 is made up of 15 amino acids. The CDR3 reads CSVEVMARGRETQYF. DNA of the CDR3: TGCAGCGTTGAAGTCATGGCCAGGGGGAGAGAGACCCAGTACTTC.

This chain connects TRBV20-1 to TRBJ1-3; no clear D. Germline V gene data show CDR1 as DFQATT and CDR2 as SNEGSKA (reference sequence). V lost 3 bases and J 4 bases, leaving 13 bases between the germline ends. The CDR3 has 14 amino acids. CDR3 DNA sequence: TGCAGTGCTAGTGCAGAGAGGAAAGGAAACACCATATATTTT. Translated, it gives CSASAERKGNTIYF.

J is TRBJ1-5 and V is TRBV15; D not resolved. Trimming shortened V by 0 bases and J by 5 bases, and 11 bases separated the two germline ends. Germline CDR1 and CDR2: LNHNV and YYDKDF (reference sequence). This CDR3 has 15 residues. The CDR3, as DNA: TGTGCCACCAGCAGAGATAGTTTCTCCGATCAGCCCCAGCATTTT. Its protein product is CATSRDSFSDQPQHF.

This chain uses TRBV5-1 with TRBJ2-7; 7 bases are a match to TRBD2. This CDR3 is 14 amino acids long. Trimming took 0 bases from V and 7 from J; bases not matched to a gene: 7. The germline V gene encodes CDR1 SGHRS and CDR2 YFSETQ. The CDR3 protein is CASSLGPTGGEQYF. DNA for the CDR3: TGCGCCAGCAGCTTGGGGCCTACCGGGGGGGAGCAGTACTTC.

The CDR3 loop reads CASSVEGLVGTIYF. CDR3 bases: TGTGCCAGCAGCGTAGAGGGGCTTGTTGGCACCATATATTTT. The chain couples TRBV9 to TRBJ1-3; a possible D gene is TRBD1 (5 bases). Germline V gene data show CDR1 as SGDLS and CDR2 as YYNGEE. The CDR3 length is 14 residues. V was clipped by 0 bases and J by 9 bases, with 13 bases between them.

This sequence joins TRBV19 and TRBJ1-5, with TRBD1 identical over 7 bases. The germline gives CDR1 LNHDA, CDR2 SQIVND (reference sequence). The V gene end was trimmed by 9 bases and the J gene end by 6 bases; junction bases not matched to a gene: 11. This CDR3 has 14 amino acids. CDR3 sequence reads: CASAPTGVSQPQHF. CDR3 DNA: TGTGCCAGCGCTCCCACAGGGGTGAGTCAGCCCCAGCATTTT.

V usage is TRBV7-9 and J usage is TRBJ1-1; 10 nucleotides agree with TRBD1. CDR3 length equals 16 residues. Germline loops: CDR1 SEHNR, CDR2 FQNEAQ (reference sequence). V shed 4 bases, J shed 1 base, and the junction held 6 bases outside the gene matches. DNA for the CDR3: TGTGCCAGCAGCTCTCGGGACAGGGGATGGAACACTGAAGCTTTCTTT. As protein: CASSSRDRGWNTEAFF.

The gene calls are TRBV9 and TRBJ2-5; D perhaps matches TRBD1 (6 bases). Trimming took 3 bases from V and 5 from J, leaving 17 bases between them. The CDR3 covers 15 residues. Germline V gene sequence: CDR1 SGDLS, CDR2 YYNGEE. The CDR3 protein is CASSEQGFEGETQYF. The DNA of the CDR3 is TGTGCCAGCAGCGAACAGGGTTTTGAAGGCGAGACCCAGTACTTC. The full variable domain, its missing parts supplied by reference TRBV9 and TRBJ2-5, is DSGVTQTPKHLITATGQRVTLRCSPRSGDLSVYWYQQSLDQGLQFLIQYYNGEERAKGNILERFSAQQFPDLHSELNLSSLELGDSALYFCASSEQGFEGETQYFGPGTRLLVL.

The V gene is TRBV7-2, the J gene TRBJ1-2, with a tentative D call TRBD1 (5 bases). Trimming took 5 bases from V and 8 from J, leaving 15 bases between them. Germline CDR1 SGHTA, CDR2 FQGNSA. The CDR3 covers 13 residues. Written as DNA, the CDR3 is TGTGCCAGCAGCCAGGCGGGGGTGTACGGCTACACCTTC. As protein: CASSQAGVYGYTF. Full variable domain (outside the CDR3, taken from reference TRBV7-2 and TRBJ1-2): GAGVSQSPSNKVTEKGKDVELRCDPISGHTALYWYRQSLGQGLEFLIYFQGNSAPDKSGLPSDRFSAERTGGSVSTLTIQRTQQEDSAVYLCASSQAGVYGYTFGSGTRLTVV.